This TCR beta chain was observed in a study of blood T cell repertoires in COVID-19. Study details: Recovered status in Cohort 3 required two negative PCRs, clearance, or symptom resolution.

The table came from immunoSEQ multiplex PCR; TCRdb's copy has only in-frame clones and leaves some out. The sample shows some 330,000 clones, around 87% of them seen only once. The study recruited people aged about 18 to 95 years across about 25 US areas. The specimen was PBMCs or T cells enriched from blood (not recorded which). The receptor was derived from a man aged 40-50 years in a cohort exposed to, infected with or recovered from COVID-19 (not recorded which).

For the CDR3, the DNA is TGTGCCAGCAGCGTAGGACTAGCGGGCTGGGATACGCAGTATTTT. Translation: CASSVGLAGWDTQYF. The chain is built from TRBV9 and TRBJ2-3, with 10 bases lining up with TRBD2. This CDR3 region has 15 residues. Germline assignment: CDR1 SGDLS and CDR2 YYNGEE. J lost 6 bases, V lost 0 bases, and 4 bases had no gene match.